This is a list of T cell receptor beta chains from one sample in a study of blood T cell repertoires in COVID-19. Using immunoSEQ multiplex PCR, the repertoire was profiled, and TCRdb retains in-frame clones only, with some absent. This sample carries fewer than 150,000 clones, 75% to 90% of them seen once, and the ten largest clones take 18%. Sequenced: peripheral blood. These TCRs come from a woman in her forties or fifties who had recovered from COVID-19. The CDR3 runs from the conserved cysteine through the conserved F or W. A D gene is named only where the DNA matches it firmly. Clone sizes are given selectively: once, few, many, or a class where the clone is expanded.

abundance,v_gene,d_gene,j_gene,CDR3nt,CDR3aa
-,TRBV7-7,TRBD1,TRBJ2-5,TGTGCCAGCAGCTGGACAGGGAGGGAGACCCAGTACTTC,CASSWTGRETQYF
-,TRBV5-1,-,TRBJ2-3,TGCGCCAGCAGCTTGACAGGCGACACGCAGTATTTT,CASSLTGDTQYF
few,TRBV6-2/TRBV6-3,-,TRBJ2-1,TGTGCCAGCAGTTCCGGACTCGGGAATGAGCAGTTCTTC,CASSSGLGNEQFF
-,TRBV6-1,TRBD1,TRBJ1-2,TGTGCCAGCAGTGAAGGGGGCAGGGGGCCCTATGGCTACACCTTC,CASSEGGRGPYGYTF
-,TRBV6-6,-,TRBJ1-6,TGTGCCACTCGACTATACAGGGATCCTCCTAGTTCACCCCTCCACTTT,CATRLYRDPPSSPLHF
once,TRBV15,TRBD2,TRBJ2-1,TGTGCCACCAGCAGAGTACTAGCGGGCTACAATGAGCAGTTCTTC,CATSRVLAGYNEQFF
once,TRBV5-1,-,TRBJ2-7,TGCGCCAGCAGCTTGGAACCCAGGGACGAGCAGTACTTC,CASSLEPRDEQYF
-,TRBV7-2,TRBD2,TRBJ2-3,TGTGCCAGCAGGAGCGGGAGGGATGCCGGGGCAAAAGGGACAGATACGCAGTATTTT,CASRSGRDAGAKGTDTQYF
-,TRBV20-1,-,TRBJ2-1,TGCAGTGCTAGTCCGGGAAAGTCCTACAATGAGCAGTTCTTC,CSASPGKSYNEQFF
-,TRBV5-1,TRBD1,TRBJ2-7,TGCGCCAGCAGCTTACGAGGGGGCCCCTACGAGCAGTACTTC,CASSLRGGPYEQYF
many,TRBV5-6,TRBD1,TRBJ1-1,TGTGCCAGCAGCTTACCCGGACAGGGGAGGCACACTGAAGCTTTCTTT,CASSLPGQGRHTEAFF
-,TRBV11-3,-,TRBJ1-6,TGTGCCAGCAGCGCTACTAACCATTCACCCCTCCACTTT,CASSATNHSPLHF
-,TRBV30,-,TRBJ1-2,TGTGCCTGGAGTTCGACAGAAAACTATGGCTACACCTTC,CAWSSTENYGYTF
-,TRBV6-5,TRBD1,TRBJ1-6,TGTGCCAGCAGTATCACAGGGGTGAATTCACCCCTCCACTTT,CASSITGVNSPLHF
-,TRBV11-3,-,TRBJ2-7,TGTGCCAGCAGGTTAGGCGCAGGGGTATACGAGCAGTACTTC,CASRLGAGVYEQYF
-,TRBV19,-,TRBJ1-2,TGTGCCAGTAGCCTTAAGAGGGCCTATGGCTACACCTTC,CASSLKRAYGYTF
-,TRBV27,TRBD1,TRBJ1-6,TGTGCCAGCAGTTTCCGGGACAGGGGACTGTCCTATAATTCACCCCTCCACTTT,CASSFRDRGLSYNSPLHF
once,TRBV5-6,TRBD2,TRBJ2-1,TGTGCCAGCAGCTTCGGACTAGCGAGCGACAATGAGCAGTTCTTC,CASSFGLASDNEQFF
once,TRBV19,TRBD1,TRBJ1-2,TGTGCCAGTAGTATGCACGAACAGGGGAACTATGGCTACACCTTC,CASSMHEQGNYGYTF
-,TRBV4-3,TRBD1,TRBJ1-2,TGCGCCAGCAGGGGACAGGGCATAGACGGCTACACCTTC,CASRGQGIDGYTF
-,TRBV5-8,-,TRBJ2-5,TGTGCCAGCAGACCGAGGGGAGGAGAGACCCAGTACTTC,CASRPRGGETQYF
-,TRBV9,-,TRBJ2-1,TGTGCCAGCAGCCAAGTAGCCTGGAATGAGCAGTTCTTC,CASSQVAWNEQFF
-,TRBV16,-,TRBJ2-7,TGTGCCAGCAGCCAATCGCGGGGCCACGAGCAGTACTTC,CASSQSRGHEQYF
-,TRBV20-1,TRBD1,TRBJ2-1,TGCAGTGCTAGTGACAGGGCGGAGTGGCGAGAGCAGTTCTTC,CSASDRAEWREQFF
-,TRBV12-5,-,TRBJ2-5,TGTGCTAGTGGTTTGGCAATCACTGCTACCTACCAAGAGACCCAGTACTTC,CASGLAITATYQETQYF
-,TRBV18,TRBD1,TRBJ1-1,TGTGCCAGCTCACTCAAGGGACAGGGGACTGAAGCTTTCTTT,CASSLKGQGTEAFF
-,TRBV5-6,TRBD1,TRBJ2-7,TGTGCCAGCAGCCCGGGACAGCCTCCCTACGAGCAGTACTTC,CASSPGQPPYEQYF
-,TRBV30,TRBD2,TRBJ2-7,TGTGCCTGGAGAGCCGACGGGAGGCCATCGTGGGAGCAGTACTTC,CAWRADGRPSWEQYF
-,TRBV6-5,-,TRBJ2-7,TGTGCCAGCAGTTACTCAGGGAGGCCTTCCTACGAGCAGTACTTC,CASSYSGRPSYEQYF